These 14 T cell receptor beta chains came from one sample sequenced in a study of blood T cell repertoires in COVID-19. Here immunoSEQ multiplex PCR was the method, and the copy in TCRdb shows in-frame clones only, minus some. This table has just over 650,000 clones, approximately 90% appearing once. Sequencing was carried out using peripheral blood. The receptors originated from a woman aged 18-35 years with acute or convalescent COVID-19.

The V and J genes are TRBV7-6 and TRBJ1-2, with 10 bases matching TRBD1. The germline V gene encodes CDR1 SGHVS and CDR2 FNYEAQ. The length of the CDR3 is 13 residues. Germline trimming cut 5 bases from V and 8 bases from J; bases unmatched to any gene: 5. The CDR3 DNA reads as TGTGCCAGCAGCCCCGGGACAGGGGTGGGCTACACCTTC. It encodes CASSPGTGVGYTF.

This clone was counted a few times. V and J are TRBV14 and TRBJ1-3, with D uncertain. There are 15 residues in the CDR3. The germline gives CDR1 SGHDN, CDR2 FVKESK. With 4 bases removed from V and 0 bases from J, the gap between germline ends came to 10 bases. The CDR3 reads CASSPQYASGNTIYF. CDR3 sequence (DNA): TGTGCCAGCAGCCCACAGTACGCCTCTGGAAACACCATATATTTT.

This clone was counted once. In nucleotides, the CDR3 is TGTGCTACGAAAAAGCTCAGGGAACCGAACACTGAAGCTTTCTTT. Translation gives CATKKLREPNTEAFF. V gene TRBV6-5 combines with J gene TRBJ1-1; D may be TRBD1 (5 bases). Germline V gene sequence: CDR1 MNHEY, CDR2 SVGAGI. The CDR3 runs 15 residues.

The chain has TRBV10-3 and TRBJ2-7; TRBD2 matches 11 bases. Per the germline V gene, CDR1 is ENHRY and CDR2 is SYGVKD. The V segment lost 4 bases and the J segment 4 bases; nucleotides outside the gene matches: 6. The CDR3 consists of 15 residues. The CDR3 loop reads CAISAGTSGLYEQYF. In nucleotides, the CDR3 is TGTGCCATCAGTGCCGGGACTAGCGGTTTATACGAGCAGTACTTC.

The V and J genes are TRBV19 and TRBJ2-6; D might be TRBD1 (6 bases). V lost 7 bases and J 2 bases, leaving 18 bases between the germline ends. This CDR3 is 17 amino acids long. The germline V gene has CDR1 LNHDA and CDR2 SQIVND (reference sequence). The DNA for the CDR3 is TGTGCCAGTACGCACGGTGGGGGCTCAGCTGGGGCCAACGTCCTGACTTTC. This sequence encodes CASTHGGGSAGANVLTF.

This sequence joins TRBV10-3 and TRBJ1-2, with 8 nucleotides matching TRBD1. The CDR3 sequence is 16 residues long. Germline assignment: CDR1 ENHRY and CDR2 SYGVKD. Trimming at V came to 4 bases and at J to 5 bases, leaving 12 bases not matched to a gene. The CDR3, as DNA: TGTGCCATCAGTGGGTCGGAATCAGGGGGCGGATATGGCTACACCTTC. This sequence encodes CAISGSESGGGYGYTF.

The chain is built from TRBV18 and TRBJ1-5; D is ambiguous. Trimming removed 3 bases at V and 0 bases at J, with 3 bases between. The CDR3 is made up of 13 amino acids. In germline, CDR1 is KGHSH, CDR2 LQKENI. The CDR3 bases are TGTGCCAGCTCACCCGTTAGCAATCAGCCCCAGCATTTT. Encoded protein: CASSPVSNQPQHF.

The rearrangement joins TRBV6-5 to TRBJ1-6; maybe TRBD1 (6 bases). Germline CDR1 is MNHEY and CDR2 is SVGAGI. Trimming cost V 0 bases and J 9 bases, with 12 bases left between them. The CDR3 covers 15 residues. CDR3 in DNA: TGTGCCAGCAGTTACTCGGCCAGGGGACGTTCACCCCTCCACTTT. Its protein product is CASSYSARGRSPLHF.

The CDR3 bases are TGTGCCAGCAGCGCAACTAGCGGAGCCTACAATGAGCAGTTCTTC. Protein: CASSATSGAYNEQFF. The gene calls are TRBV9 and TRBJ2-1, with 8 bases aligning to TRBD2. Unmatched junction bases numbered 4, after V lost 3 bases and J lost 2 bases. From germline, CDR1 is SGDLS and CDR2 YYNGEE. This CDR3 spans 15 amino acids. Based on the CDR3 plus reference TRBV9 and TRBJ2-1, the full variable domain is DSGVTQTPKHLITATGQRVTLRCSPRSGDLSVYWYQQSLDQGLQFLIQYYNGEERAKGNILERFSAQQFPDLHSELNLSSLELGDSALYFCASSATSGAYNEQFFGPGTRLTVL.

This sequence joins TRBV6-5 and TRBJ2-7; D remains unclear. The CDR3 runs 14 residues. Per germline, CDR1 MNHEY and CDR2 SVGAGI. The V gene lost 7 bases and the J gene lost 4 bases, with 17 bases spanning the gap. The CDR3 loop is CASTPVIPPYEQYF. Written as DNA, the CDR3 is TGTGCCAGCACCCCAGTGATTCCCCCTTACGAGCAGTACTTC.

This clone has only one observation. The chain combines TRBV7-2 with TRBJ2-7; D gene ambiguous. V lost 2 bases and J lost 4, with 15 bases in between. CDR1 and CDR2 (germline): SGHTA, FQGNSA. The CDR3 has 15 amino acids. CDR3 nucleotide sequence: TGTGCCAGCAGCTTAAGACAAAACCACCTTTACGAGCAGTACTTC. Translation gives CASSLRQNHLYEQYF.

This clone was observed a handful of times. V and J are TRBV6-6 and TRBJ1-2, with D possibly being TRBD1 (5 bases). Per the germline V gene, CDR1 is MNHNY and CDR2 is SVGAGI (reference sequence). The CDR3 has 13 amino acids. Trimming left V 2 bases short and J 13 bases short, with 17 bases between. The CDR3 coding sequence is TGTGCCAGCAGTTACCCCCAACAGGCCTCTGGCACCTTC. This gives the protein CASSYPQQASGTF.

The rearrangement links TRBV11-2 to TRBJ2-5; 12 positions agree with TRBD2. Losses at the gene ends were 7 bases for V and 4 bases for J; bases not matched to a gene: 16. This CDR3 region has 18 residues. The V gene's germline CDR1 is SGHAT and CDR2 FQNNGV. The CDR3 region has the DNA TGTGCCAGCACTGTAGGCCTAGCGGGGGGGGTGCAGGGAGAGACCCAGTACTTC. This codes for CASTVGLAGGVQGETQYF.

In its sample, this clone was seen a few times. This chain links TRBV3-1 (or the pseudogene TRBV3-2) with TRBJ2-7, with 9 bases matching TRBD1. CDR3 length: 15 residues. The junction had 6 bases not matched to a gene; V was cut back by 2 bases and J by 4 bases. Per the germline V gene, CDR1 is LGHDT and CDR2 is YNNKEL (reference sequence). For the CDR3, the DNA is TGTGCCAGCAGCCAATTGGGACAGGGAGGTTACGAGCAGTACTTC. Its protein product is CASSQLGQGGYEQYF.